The next 30 T cell receptor beta chains were all read from a single sample in a study of blood T cell repertoires in COVID-19. Only in-frame clones appear in the TCRdb table, and some are missing; sequencing was by immunoSEQ multiplex PCR. The table has 150,000 or so clones, 84% seen once. Source material: peripheral blood. Source of these receptors: a middle-aged man who had recovered from COVID-19.

This sequence joins TRBV7-2 and TRBJ2-1; TRBD2 might be the D (6 bases). CDR3 length: 18 amino acids. Germline V gene sequence: CDR1 SGHTA, CDR2 FQGNSA. V was cut by 2 bases and J by 7 bases, with 24 bases left in between. The CDR3 loop reads CASSLSHRLPRGVNEQFF. CDR3 in DNA: TGTGCCAGCAGCTTATCCCATCGCCTACCGCGGGGAGTAAATGAGCAGTTCTTC.

J is TRBJ1-4 and V is TRBV19, with D perhaps TRBD1 (6 bases). Deletions cut 5 bases from V and 2 bases from J, with 12 bases between. Germline V gene data show CDR1 as LNHDA and CDR2 as SQIVND (reference sequence). The length of the CDR3 is 15 residues. CDR3 DNA: TGTGCCAGTAGTGCCTACAGGGCTACTAATGAAAAACTGTTTTTT. Protein product: CASSAYRATNEKLFF. Variable domain in full (rest from reference TRBV19 and TRBJ1-4): DGGITQSPKYLFRKEGQNVTLSCEQNLNHDAMYWYRQDPGQGLRLIYYSQIVNDFQKGDIAEGYSVSREKKESFPLTVTSAQKNPTAFYLCASSAYRATNEKLFFGSGTQLSVL.

DNA of the CDR3: TGTGCCAGCAGCTTGGCACAGGGGGACGGCAATCAGCCCCAGCATTTT. Residues: CASSLAQGDGNQPQHF. This chain joins TRBV5-5 and TRBJ1-5; 8 nucleotides agree with TRBD1. Germline CDR1 SGHKS, CDR2 YYEKEE (reference sequence). The CDR3 runs to 16 residues. After removal of 0 bases from V and 2 bases from J, the junction contained 4 bases not matched to a gene. Together with reference TRBV5-5 and TRBJ1-5, the CDR3 gives the full variable domain: DAGVTQSPTHLIKTRGQQVTLRCSPISGHKSVSWYQQVLGQGPQFIFQYYEKEERGRGNFPDRFSARQFPNYSSELNVNALLLGDSALYLCASSLAQGDGNQPQHFGDGTRLSIL.

The chain links TRBV7-9 to TRBJ1-1; TRBD1 matches 7 bases. The CDR3 sequence is 15 residues long. Germline values: CDR1 SEHNR, CDR2 FQNEAQ (reference sequence). J lost 4 bases, V lost 1 base, and 6 bases had no gene match. CDR3 sequence reads: CASSLGPQGVTEAFF. CDR3 in DNA: TGTGCCAGCAGCTTAGGACCCCAGGGGGTCACTGAAGCTTTCTTT.

The CDR3: CAWSDTSYEQYF. The CDR3 DNA follows: TGTGCCTGGAGTGATACTTCCTACGAGCAGTACTTC. The gene calls are TRBV30 and TRBJ2-7, with unresolved D. The CDR3 covers 12 residues. V lost 1 base and J lost 1, with 5 bases in between. Looked up from germline, CDR1 is GTSNPN and CDR2 is SVGIG (reference sequence).

The rearrangement links TRBV4-1 to TRBJ2-7, with 9 nucleotides matching TRBD1. CDR3 size: 18 residues. The germline V gene has CDR1 MGHRA and CDR2 YSYEKL. V was pared by 3 bases and J by 1 base, with 13 bases of the junction left unmatched. The CDR3 region has the DNA TGCGCCAGCAGCCAGCACCCCCACAGGGGGCGAGGTTCCTACGAGCAGTACTTC. This codes for CASSQHPHRGRGSYEQYF.

This clone occurred once. The chain recombines TRBV1 with TRBJ1-1. TRBV1 is a listed pseudogene. The CDR3 loop spans 16 amino acids. CDR3 loop: CTSSPGIFKITLEAFF. DNA of the CDR3: TGCACCAGCAGCCCGGGGATTTTTAAAATTACACTTGAAGCTTTCTTT.

The chain combines TRBV6-5 with TRBJ1-5; TRBD1 matches at 10 bases. The germline V gene encodes CDR1 MNHEY and CDR2 SVGAGI. The length of the CDR3 is 15 residues. Trimming took 5 bases from V and 4 from J; bases not matched to a gene: 5. The CDR3 protein is CASSPGQGGNQPQHF. The CDR3 DNA sequence: TGTGCCAGCAGTCCCGGACAGGGGGGTAATCAGCCCCAGCATTTT.

The chain employs TRBV11-2 and TRBJ2-5, with D possibly matching TRBD1 (6 bases). V lost 3 bases, J lost 3 bases, and 8 bases lay in between. Germline loops: CDR1 SGHAT, CDR2 FQNNGV. The CDR3 is made up of 13 amino acids. This CDR3 is CASSFRDKETQYF. CDR3 in DNA: TGTGCCAGCAGCTTTAGGGACAAAGAGACCCAGTACTTC.

The chain recombines TRBV6-6 with TRBJ2-3; D possibly corresponds to TRBD1 (6 bases). Trimming left V 0 bases short and J 1 base short, with 8 bases between. CDR1 is MNHNY and CDR2 is SVGAGI in the germline V gene (reference sequence). This CDR3 is built from 15 residues. CDR3 nucleotide sequence: TGTGCCAGCAGTTACTCGCCAGGGGGCACAGATACGCAGTATTTT. It specifies CASSYSPGGTDTQYF.

The chain recombines TRBV30 with TRBJ2-5; TRBD1 is a possible D gene (6 bases). Germline CDR1 is GTSNPN and CDR2 is SVGIG (reference sequence). The ends were cut back, 0 bases at V and 2 bases at J, with 16 bases in the middle. The CDR3 runs 16 residues. The CDR3 sequence is CAWSVGYGQTQETQYF. CDR3 nucleotides: TGTGCCTGGAGTGTAGGTTATGGACAGACTCAAGAGACCCAGTACTTC.

V is TRBV7-8 and J is TRBJ1-5; 8 bases are shared with TRBD1. Germline V gene data show CDR1 as SGHVS and CDR2 as FQNEAQ. The CDR3 spans 16 residues. J lost 0 bases, V lost 4 bases, and 5 bases had no gene match. The CDR3 protein is CASSSRTGSSNQPQHF. CDR3 sequence (DNA): TGTGCCAGCAGCTCTCGGACAGGGTCTAGCAATCAGCCCCAGCATTTT.

This sequence joins TRBV7-6 and TRBJ2-7, with D possibly TRBD1 on 6 matching bases. Germline V gene data show CDR1 as SGHVS and CDR2 as FNYEAQ. This CDR3 is built from 14 residues. V dropped 3 bases and J dropped 6 bases, with 15 bases sitting between them. The CDR3 spells CASSFGTGYPEQYF. Here the CDR3 DNA reads TGTGCCAGCAGCTTTGGTACAGGGTATCCCGAGCAGTACTTC.

The rearrangement links TRBV6-5 to TRBJ2-7; D is possibly TRBD1 (6 bases). The V end lost 6 bases, the J end lost 4 bases, and 13 bases lay between the germline ends. The CDR3 covers 13 residues. Germline V CDR1 and CDR2: MNHEY, SVGAGI. The CDR3 sequence is CASSRTADYEQYF. The CDR3 DNA follows: TGTGCCAGCAGCAGGACAGCCGATTACGAGCAGTACTTC.

The V call is TRBV15, the J call TRBJ2-3; TRBD2 is a possible D gene (5 bases). The V end was cut by 0 bases, the J end by 4 bases, with 14 bases between. Per the germline V gene, CDR1 is LNHNV and CDR2 is YYDKDF (reference sequence). This CDR3 region has 16 residues. The CDR3 DNA reads TGTGCCACCAGCAGAGAGGGCGCTAGCAGCTCAGATACGCAGTATTTT. It yields the protein CATSREGASSSDTQYF.

The CDR3 sequence: CASRGIGPQHF. The DNA for the CDR3 is TGTGCCAGCAGGGGCATTGGGCCCCAGCATTTT. The chain couples TRBV6-5 to TRBJ1-5, with D uncertain. Germline CDR1 reads MNHEY; CDR2 reads SVGAGI. With 6 bases removed from V and 9 bases from J, the gap between germline ends came to 9 bases. The CDR3 covers 11 residues.

The CDR3 nucleotides are TGTGCCACCAGCAGAGACGGTATCACGGGACAGGGAAACGAGCAGTACTTC. Translated, it gives CATSRDGITGQGNEQYF. The V gene is TRBV15, the J gene TRBJ2-7, with 9 bases identical to TRBD1. In germline, CDR1 is LNHNV, CDR2 YYDKDF (reference sequence). There are 17 residues in the CDR3. V gave up 0 bases and J gave up 5 bases; unmatched junction bases: 11.

The chain is built from TRBV5-5 and TRBJ1-2; D is possibly TRBD1 (6 bases). Per the germline V gene, CDR1 is SGHKS and CDR2 is YYEKEE (reference sequence). The CDR3 has 16 residues. V was cut by 0 bases and J by 2 bases, with 14 bases left in between. CDR3 loop: CASSLVIGGPNYGYTF. CDR3 DNA sequence: TGTGCCAGCAGCTTGGTAATTGGGGGCCCGAACTATGGCTACACCTTC.

V gene TRBV30 combines with J gene TRBJ2-3; TRBD2 aligns across 12 bases. Germline CDR1 and CDR2: GTSNPN and SVGIG (reference sequence). The CDR3 sequence is 14 residues long. The V and J ends lost 4 bases and 5 bases, in that order; junction bases with no gene match: 4. The CDR3: CAWTLAGGVDTQYF. CDR3 bases: TGTGCCTGGACACTAGCGGGAGGTGTAGATACGCAGTATTTT.

The V and J genes are TRBV7-9 and TRBJ2-5; D not resolved. Looked up from germline, CDR1 is SEHNR and CDR2 is FQNEAQ (reference sequence). This CDR3 comprises 15 residues. The V end lost 0 bases, the J end lost 2 bases, and 10 bases lay between the germline ends. CDR3 nucleotide sequence: TGTGCCAGCAGCTTAGCGCCGAACAAACAAGAGACCCAGTACTTC. It translates to CASSLAPNKQETQYF.

This clone was seen only once. The CDR3 here is CASSQETYQGSYNEQFF. The CDR3 nucleotides are TGCGCCAGCAGCCAAGAGACCTACCAGGGCTCCTACAATGAGCAGTTCTTC. The J gene is TRBJ2-1, the V gene TRBV4-3, with D maybe TRBD1 (5 bases). The CDR3 is 17 amino acids. CDR1 is LGHNA and CDR2 is YSLEER in the germline V gene. V was pared by 0 bases and J by 0 bases, with 12 bases between.

The chain joins TRBV3-1 (or the pseudogene TRBV3-2) to TRBJ2-1; 8 bases are a match to TRBD1. With 4 bases clipped from V and 5 bases from J, the junction kept 4 bases outside the gene matches. Germline CDR1 and CDR2: LGHDT and YNNKEL (reference sequence). The CDR3 totals 14 residues. The CDR3 region is CASSRDRLDNEQFF. CDR3 DNA: TGTGCCAGCAGCCGGGACAGGCTTGACAATGAGCAGTTCTTC.

CDR3 coding DNA: TGTGCCAGCAGCTTGTTGGCGACTAGCACAGATACGCAGTATTTT. As protein: CASSLLATSTDTQYF. The V gene is TRBV5-4, the J gene TRBJ2-3; D is unresolved. The CDR3 runs to 15 residues. Trimming cost V 1 base and J 0 bases, with 9 bases left between them. Per germline, CDR1 SGHNT and CDR2 YYREEE (reference sequence).

The CDR3 region has the DNA TGTGCCAGCAGCAGAGGGGGGGAGGGCCACCAAGAGACCCAGTACTTC. Translating gives CASSRGGEGHQETQYF. The V and J genes are TRBV7-9 and TRBJ2-5, with D tentatively TRBD2 (7 bases). This CDR3 comprises 16 residues. The germline gives CDR1 SEHNR, CDR2 FQNEAQ (reference sequence). Between the trimmed V and J ends, which lost 5 bases and 0 bases, there was a span of 16 bases.

V usage is TRBV7-2 and J usage is TRBJ2-7; TRBD1 might be the D (5 bases). This CDR3 comprises 15 residues. CDR1 and CDR2 (germline): SGHTA, FQGNSA. Trimming removed 5 bases at V and 5 bases at J, with 19 bases between. The CDR3 loop reads CASSIGWNRLDEQYF. The CDR3 region has the DNA TGTGCCAGCAGCATAGGGTGGAACAGGTTAGACGAGCAGTACTTC. Using reference TRBV7-2 and TRBJ2-7 for the parts outside the CDR3, the full variable domain is GAGVSQSPSNKVTEKGKDVELRCDPISGHTALYWYRQSLGQGLEFLIYFQGNSAPDKSGLPSDRFSAERTGGSVSTLTIQRTQQEDSAVYLCASSIGWNRLDEQYFGPGTRLTVT.

The chain is built from TRBV30 and TRBJ2-7; 9 bases match TRBD2. Germline V lookup: CDR1 GTSNPN, CDR2 SVGIG (reference sequence). CDR3 length: 14 residues. The trim removed 2 bases at V and 0 bases at J, leaving 2 bases unmatched. CDR3 protein: CAWSRGGGSYEQYF. The CDR3 DNA reads as TGTGCCTGGAGTCGCGGGGGGGGCTCCTACGAGCAGTACTTC.

There are a few counts of this clone. This sequence joins TRBV30 and TRBJ1-1, with 8 bases identical to TRBD1. CDR3 length: 15 residues. Germline V gene data show CDR1 as GTSNPN and CDR2 as SVGIG (reference sequence). V gave up 4 bases and J gave up 1 base; unmatched junction bases: 8. In DNA form, the CDR3 reads TGTGCCTGGACCTATACCGGGACAGGGAACACTGAAGCTTTCTTT. Translation: CAWTYTGTGNTEAFF.

This CDR3 reads CSVDSAGRGRDTQYF. The CDR3 DNA is TGCAGCGTTGACTCCGCCGGCAGGGGGCGAGATACGCAGTATTTT. The rearrangement joins TRBV29-1 to TRBJ2-3, with 8 bases fitting TRBD1. V trimming: 3 bases; J trimming: 5 bases; junction bases outside the gene matches: 10. Per the germline V gene, CDR1 is SQVTM and CDR2 is ANQGSEA. The CDR3 runs to 15 residues.

The V call is TRBV9, the J call TRBJ1-3, with 8 bases matching TRBD1. The CDR3 has 16 amino acids. The germline V gene has CDR1 SGDLS and CDR2 YYNGEE. V lost 3 bases and J lost 2; bases outside the gene matches: 7. CDR3 in amino acids: CASSASPRGPGNTIYF. CDR3 sequence (DNA): TGTGCCAGCAGCGCATCCCCCAGGGGGCCTGGAAACACCATATATTTT.

The V and J genes are TRBV7-2 and TRBJ2-1; 8 positions agree with TRBD1. This CDR3 comprises 13 residues. CDR1 is SGHTA and CDR2 is FQGNSA in the germline V gene. V was pared by 5 bases and J by 6 bases, with 3 bases of the junction left unmatched. Written as DNA, the CDR3 is TGTGCCAGCAGCCGACAGGGGTTCAATGAGCAGTTCTTC. It encodes CASSRQGFNEQFF. The variable domain in full, with the rest retrieved from reference TRBV7-2 and TRBJ2-1, is GAGVSQSPSNKVTEKGKDVELRCDPISGHTALYWYRQSLGQGLEFLIYFQGNSAPDKSGLPSDRFSAERTGGSVSTLTIQRTQQEDSAVYLCASSRQGFNEQFFGPGTRLTVL.